Each of the 15 T cell receptor beta chains below was sequenced from the same sample in a study of blood T cell repertoires in COVID-19. Produced via immunoSEQ multiplex PCR; TCRdb's table is partial and in-frame only. The sample shows under 250,000 clones, around 90% of them seen only once. The specimen was peripheral blood. The origin of the receptors is a man between 25 and 39 years old with COVID-19, enrolled during active disease.

The gene calls are TRBV7-3 and TRBJ2-7; a weak D match, TRBD2 (5 bases). Trimming shortened V by 0 bases and J by 3 bases, and 18 bases separated the two germline ends. Germline lookup yields CDR1 SGHTA and CDR2 FQGTGA. The CDR3 runs to 17 residues. The CDR3 sequence is CASSLTRAACKSYEQYF. Here the CDR3 DNA reads TGTGCCAGCAGCTTAACGCGGGCCGCGTGCAAAAGCTACGAGCAGTACTTC. Combining the CDR3 with reference TRBV7-3 and TRBJ2-7 gives the whole variable domain GAGVSQTPSNKVTEKGKYVELRCDPISGHTALYWYRQSLGQGPEFLIYFQGTGAADDSGLPNDRFFAVRPEGSVSTLKIQRTERGDSAVYLCASSLTRAACKSYEQYFGPGTRLTVT.

With regard to this clone: Other DNA sequences in the sample encode the same CDR3. V usage is TRBV3-1 (or the pseudogene TRBV3-2) and J usage is TRBJ2-3; 9 nucleotides match TRBD2. The CDR3 spans 16 residues. Germline V gives CDR1 LGHDT, CDR2 YNNKEL (reference sequence). After removal of 1 base from V and 1 base from J, the junction contained 3 bases not matched to a gene. The CDR3 spells CASSQAIAGGTDTQYF. The CDR3 DNA reads as TGTGCCAGCAGCCAAGCTATAGCGGGGGGCACAGATACGCAGTATTTT.

Details on this clone: This specimen includes other DNA sequences encoding the same CDR3. The gene calls are TRBV5-1 and TRBJ2-2; 14 nucleotides line up with TRBD2. The CDR3 extends over 16 amino acids. Germline V gene sequence: CDR1 SGHRS, CDR2 YFSETQ. Trimming took 3 bases from V and 6 from J; bases not matched to a gene: 4. CDR3 amino acids: CASSSLTSGGAGELFF. The CDR3 DNA follows: TGCGCCAGCAGCTCACTGACTAGCGGGGGGGCCGGGGAGCTGTTTTTT.

The chain recombines TRBV6-5 with TRBJ1-5, with D perhaps TRBD1 (5 bases). CDR1 is MNHEY and CDR2 is SVGAGI in the germline V gene. This CDR3 contains 13 residues. With 2 bases removed from V and 6 bases from J, the gap between germline ends came to 8 bases. The CDR3 DNA reads as TGTGCCAGCAGTTACGGAGGGACTCAGCCCCAGCATTTT. Translation: CASSYGGTQPQHF.

The V and J genes are TRBV6-5 and TRBJ2-5, with a weak D call TRBD1 (6 bases). This CDR3 has 14 residues. V was clipped by 6 bases and J by 3 bases, with 14 bases between them. Germline lookup yields CDR1 MNHEY and CDR2 SVGAGI. The DNA of the CDR3 is TGTGCCAGCAGACGGACAGAGACAGAAGAGACCCAGTACTTC. It specifies CASRRTETEETQYF.

The V call is TRBV23-1, the J call TRBJ2-6; 7 positions match TRBD1. TRBV23-1 has ORF status, its function being uncertain. Trimming cost V 3 bases and J 0 bases; bases outside gene matches: 8. This CDR3 is 18 amino acids long. The CDR3: CASSHPPTGLSGANVLTF. CDR3 in DNA: TGCGCCAGCAGTCACCCCCCGACAGGGCTCTCTGGGGCCAACGTCCTGACTTTC.

The chain uses TRBV12-3 or TRBV12-4 and TRBJ2-4; TRBD2 might be the D (5 bases). The CDR3 spans 11 residues. The V end was cut by 6 bases, the J end by 13 bases, with 13 bases between. Here the CDR3 reads CASSTGSLQYF. CDR3 DNA: TGTGCCAGCAGCACGGGATCTCTCCAGTACTTC.

The chain links TRBV5-6 to TRBJ2-1; TRBD2 matches at 13 bases. Per the germline V gene, CDR1 is SGHDT and CDR2 is YYEEEE. The CDR3 totals 18 residues. J was trimmed by 0 bases and V by 6 bases; bases with no gene match: 9. DNA of the CDR3: TGTGCCAGCACCCGAGGACTAGCGGGGGTCCTCTCCTACAATGAGCAGTTCTTC. Translating it yields CASTRGLAGVLSYNEQFF.

The chain uses TRBV30 and TRBJ2-7, with D unresolved. CDR1 is GTSNPN and CDR2 is SVGIG in the germline V gene (reference sequence). The CDR3 sequence is 12 residues long. Trimming removed 3 bases from V and 0 bases from J, with 6 bases in between. CDR3: CAWSWSSYEQYF. The CDR3 nucleotides read TGTGCCTGGAGCTGGAGCTCCTACGAGCAGTACTTC.

The chain combines TRBV10-3 with TRBJ1-1; no clear D gene. Germline-derived CDR1 and CDR2 are ENHRY and SYGVKD. The CDR3 covers 13 residues. V was pared by 2 bases and J by 1 base, with 5 bases between. In DNA form, the CDR3 reads TGTGCCATCAGTGAGCGGGGGAACACTGAAGCTTTCTTT. Translating gives CAISERGNTEAFF.

The chain combines TRBV7-3 with TRBJ1-3; tentative D call: TRBD1 (5 bases). The CDR3 has 15 residues. Germline values: CDR1 SGHTA, CDR2 FQGTGA. Trimming left V 2 bases short and J 0 bases short, with 8 bases between. The CDR3 DNA reads as TGTGCCAGCAGCTTAGGAGGGGCCTCTGGAAACACCATATATTTT. Encoded protein: CASSLGGASGNTIYF.

The chain couples TRBV30 to TRBJ1-2, with a possible D match to TRBD1 (5 bases). CDR3 length: 13 amino acids. Germline values: CDR1 GTSNPN, CDR2 SVGIG (reference sequence). V dropped 1 base and J dropped 3 bases, with 9 bases sitting between them. The CDR3 coding sequence is TGTGCCTGGAGTGGGACACCTTACTATGGCTACACCTTC. Its translation: CAWSGTPYYGYTF.

The rearrangement links TRBV3-1 (or the pseudogene TRBV3-2) to TRBJ2-1; TRBD1 might be the D (5 bases). Germline V gene lookup returns CDR1 LGHDT and CDR2 YNNKEL (reference sequence). V was trimmed by 0 bases and J by 4 bases, leaving 10 bases between them. This CDR3 has 15 amino acids. CDR3 nucleotide sequence: TGTGCCAGCAGCCAAGATTCCGGACAATACAATGAGCAGTTCTTC. Translation: CASSQDSGQYNEQFF.

This rearrangement joins TRBV5-4 to TRBJ1-6; tentative D call: TRBD1 (5 bases). With 4 bases removed from V and 6 bases from J, the gap between germline ends came to 8 bases. The germline V gene encodes CDR1 SGHNT and CDR2 YYREEE (reference sequence). The CDR3 length is 13 residues. CDR3 nucleotide sequence: TGTGCCAGCAGCATCGACAGTAATTCACCCCTCCACTTT. Residues: CASSIDSNSPLHF.

The chain combines TRBV7-6 with TRBJ2-3; D ambiguous. The CDR3 is 12 amino acids. CDR1 is SGHVS, CDR2 FNYEAQ, per germline. Trimming took 8 bases from V and 0 from J, leaving 6 bases between them. CDR3 sequence: CASLGSTDTQYF. DNA of the CDR3: TGTGCCAGCCTAGGTAGCACAGATACGCAGTATTTT. Drawing the rest from reference TRBV7-6 and TRBJ2-3, the complete variable domain is GAGVSQSPRYKVTKRGQDVALRCDPISGHVSLYWYRQALGQGPEFLTYFNYEAQQDKSGLPNDRFSAERPEGSISTLTIQRTEQRDSAMYRCASLGSTDTQYFGPGTRLTVL.